The TCR beta chain described here comes from a study of blood T cell repertoires in COVID-19 (dated by TCRdb to 2018 to 2020). Notes on the research overall: Samples covering the acute and convalescent phases of COVID-19 were provided by collaborators in the United States, Italy and Spain. The repertoires were made available in a free public database intended to serve as a resource for research on the immune response to SARS-CoV-2. Where HLA class I and class II types were available, the types were taken from metadata supplied by the sample provider, not from assay-based typing. The dataset comprised deeply sampled blood TCRbeta repertoires from subjects exposed to, actively infected with, or recovered from COVID-19. The material from the prospective study consisted of cDNA or gDNA derived from T cells, B-cell-depleted T cells, or PBMCs. Sample metadata almost always included a de-identified subject ID, COVID-19 status, age in years and sex. Samples came from the ongoing ImmuneRACE study (first 160 participants) plus 1,254 subjects from 6 global collaborators.

TCRbeta CDR3 regions were amplified from genomic DNA by means of the immunoSEQ Assay, a bias-controlled multiplex PCR. The authors processed their data as follows. The number of nucleated cells in each sample was estimated from the amplification of reference gene primers within the assay. To quantify the absolute abundance of each unique TCRbeta CDR3 rearrangement, sequence reads were collapsed and filtered. For each sample, productive Simpson clonality was calculated by taking the square root of Simpson's diversity index across productive rearrangements. This immuneACCESS table, as held by TCRdb, lists in-frame sequences with V and J called but not all clones. Of the missing ones, under half trace to an unresolved V gene in checked studies; the others have no known cause. The D gene and trimming were derived from the DNA, and the V and J assignments and clone size from that table. This sample comprises about 200,000 clones, around 80% of them detected only once. The ten largest clones represent 7.2% of the sample.

Concerning this clone: The antigen it recognizes is unknown. No base qualities exist here, and no much larger clone lies one base off it.

Findings and caveats that apply to the study as a whole: How much clinical and demographic metadata was included differed by source and by participant, and the metadata was provided uncurated.

Per the germline V gene, SGHRS is the CDR1 and YFSETQ is the CDR2. Unmatched junction bases come to 5, with V trimmed by 4 bases and J by 0 bases. The CDR3 contains 15 residues, cysteine and phenylalanine counted. Left in the record is the CDR3 DNA by itself, 45 bases read in frame from the first base. The collaborating institutions used their own protocols to collect whole blood in K2EDTA tubes. Collaborator samples were shipped for TCRbeta analysis as frozen whole blood, isolated PBMCs, or DNA extracted from either sample type. Here the chain combines TRBV5-1 and TRBJ1-2, with TRBD1 identical over 8 junction bases. The sequence derives from a woman aged 70-85 years with acute or convalescent COVID-19. The sample taken for sequencing was peripheral blood. The sequence in DNA is TGCGCCAGCAGCCCCGAGACAGGGGCTAACTATGGCTACACCTTC. Its protein is CASSPETGANYGYTF. With the rest looked up from the reference TRBV5-1 and TRBJ1-2 genes rather than sequenced, the full variable domain is KAGVTQTPRYLIKTRGQQVTLSCSPISGHRSVSWYQQTPGQGLQFLFEYFSETQRNKGNFPGRFSGRQFSNSRSEMNVSTLELGDSALYLCASSPETGANYGYTFGSGTRLTVV.